The 32 T cell receptor beta chains in this list originate from one sample, sequenced in a study of T-cell memory formation after mild COVID-19. TCRdb called the 5' RACE reads again in MiXCR, with one record for every CDR3 protein. The sample consists of fewer than 250,000 distinct CDR3 sequences, just over 15% of them appearing once. What was sequenced was PBMCs or a T cell subset sorted from them (not recorded which). The receptors derive from an adult woman who had mild COVID-19 (a few samples of this study predate the infection). Cell type and time point are not known.

This rearrangement joins TRBV7-3 to TRBJ1-6, with D unresolved. The CDR3 covers 18 residues. Trimming removed 5 bases from V and 3 bases from J, with 20 bases in between. CDR1 is SGHTA and CDR2 is FQGTGA in the germline V gene. CDR3 in amino acids: CASSRRTKLNDYNSPLHF. CDR3 nucleotide sequence: TGTGCCAGCAGCCGCCGGACTAAGCTGAATGACTATAATTCACCCCTCCACTTT.

The rearrangement links TRBV11-2 to TRBJ1-1, with unresolved D. V was cut by 1 base and J by 1 base, with 7 bases left in between. The germline gives CDR1 SGHAT, CDR2 FQNNGV. The CDR3 loop spans 14 amino acids. Here the CDR3 DNA reads TGTGCCAGCAGCTTAGGGTCCGCGAACACTGAAGCTTTCTTT. Protein sequence: CASSLGSANTEAFF.

The chain joins TRBV20-1 to TRBJ2-5; 11 bases map to TRBD1. The CDR3 is made up of 13 amino acids. The J segment lost 9 bases and the V segment lost 0 bases, leaving 3 bases of the junction unmatched. Germline loops: CDR1 DFQATT, CDR2 SNEGSKA (reference sequence). The CDR3 spells CSARDRDRGSQYF. DNA for the CDR3: TGCAGTGCTAGAGACCGGGACAGGGGGTCCCAGTACTTC.

Only a few counts were recorded for this clonotype. The chain links TRBV24-1 to TRBJ2-1, with 12 bases lining up with TRBD2. V was pared by 3 bases and J by 4 bases, with 3 bases of the junction left unmatched. This CDR3 spans 16 amino acids. Germline V lookup: CDR1 KGHDR, CDR2 SFDVKD. The CDR3 region has the DNA TGTGCCACCAGTGATGCTAGCGGGAGGGCTTACAATGAGCAGTTCTTC. The encoded protein is CATSDASGRAYNEQFF.

This clonotype appeared a few times. The chain has TRBV5-6 and TRBJ1-4; D gene ambiguous. CDR3 size: 12 residues. V shed 5 bases and J shed 8 bases, with 10 bases lying between them. Per the germline V gene, CDR1 is SGHDT and CDR2 is YYEEEE. CDR3 loop: CASSSVREKLFF. The CDR3 DNA reads as TGTGCCAGCAGTTCTGTCCGGGAAAAACTGTTTTTT.

The chain links TRBV4-1 to TRBJ2-3, with 12 bases identical to TRBD2. Germline V lookup: CDR1 MGHRA, CDR2 YSYEKL. The CDR3 has 19 amino acids. V lost 0 bases and J lost 0; bases outside the gene matches: 7. CDR3 region: CASSQDPLAGGTSTDTQYF. As DNA, the CDR3 is TGCGCCAGCAGCCAAGATCCCCTAGCGGGGGGGACTAGCACAGATACGCAGTATTTT.

This clonotype was detected many times. The chain combines TRBV7-8 with TRBJ2-3; TRBD2 matches at 7 bases. Germline V gene lookup returns CDR1 SGHVS and CDR2 FQNEAQ. V lost 3 bases to trimming and J lost 2 bases; unmatched junction nucleotides: 8. The CDR3 length is 16 residues. The CDR3 spells CASSFRPSGNTDTQYF. The DNA for the CDR3 is TGTGCCAGCAGCTTTAGACCTAGCGGAAACACAGATACGCAGTATTTT.

The chain joins TRBV10-3 to TRBJ1-5, with 11 bases aligning to TRBD1. V gave up 7 bases and J gave up 3 bases; unmatched junction bases: 2. The CDR3 has 14 residues. CDR1 is ENHRY and CDR2 is SYGVKD in the germline V gene. The CDR3 DNA reads as TGTGCCATCAAGGGACAGGGGGTCAATCAGCCCCAGCATTTT. It translates to CAIKGQGVNQPQHF.

This clonotype has only a few counts. This chain joins TRBV3-1 and TRBJ2-7; weak D call: TRBD1 (6 bases). Germline lookup yields CDR1 LGHDT and CDR2 YNNKEL (reference sequence). Trimming shortened V by 1 base and J by 2 bases, and 9 bases separated the two germline ends. The CDR3 runs 14 residues. The CDR3 loop reads CASSQAQGTYEQYF. CDR3 coding DNA: TGTGCCAGCAGCCAAGCCCAGGGGACCTACGAGCAGTACTTC.

This chain links TRBV6-2 or TRBV6-3 with TRBJ2-1, with 8 bases aligning to TRBD2. Germline CDR1 MNHEY, CDR2 SVGEGT. Losses at the gene ends were 6 bases for V and 6 bases for J; bases not matched to a gene: 16. This CDR3 contains 17 residues. The CDR3 DNA reads TGTGCCAGCAGCAAAGTCCGTTTAGCGGGATCGAGCAATGAGCAGTTCTTC. This codes for CASSKVRLAGSSNEQFF.

This clonotype was seen a handful of times. The chain recombines TRBV3-1 with TRBJ2-5; 9 positions agree with TRBD2. V shed 8 bases, J shed 1 base, and the junction held 2 bases outside the gene matches. The V gene's germline CDR1 is LGHDT and CDR2 YNNKEL (reference sequence). This CDR3 comprises 13 residues. CDR3 sequence reads: CASGGLAQETQYF. In DNA, the CDR3 is TGTGCCAGCGGGGGACTAGCCCAAGAGACCCAGTACTTC.

V is TRBV20-1 and J is TRBJ2-7, with a possible D match to TRBD2 (5 bases). CDR1 and CDR2 from the germline V gene are DFQATT and SNEGSKA (reference sequence). This CDR3 is built from 13 residues. V gave up 0 bases and J gave up 2 bases, with 8 bases separating them. This CDR3 reads CSAREDGTYEQYF. CDR3 bases: TGCAGTGCTAGAGAGGACGGGACCTACGAGCAGTACTTC.

This clonotype has just a few counts. The chain is built from TRBV19 and TRBJ2-3; 10 nucleotides match TRBD2. The length of the CDR3 is 14 residues. The J segment lost 6 bases and the V segment lost 7 bases, leaving 7 bases of the junction unmatched. Germline V gene data show CDR1 as LNHDA and CDR2 as SQIVND (reference sequence). The CDR3 region has the DNA TGTGCCAGTAAATTGAGCGGGAGGGATGATACGCAGTATTTT. Translating it yields CASKLSGRDDTQYF.

This clonotype was detected a few times. The CDR3 DNA reads as TGTGCCAGCAGCCAAGAAGTTTTTCCCGGACTTCCAGTCAAGGGTCCAGATTACGAGCAGTACTTC. Translation: CASSQEVFPGLPVKGPDYEQYF. V gene TRBV4-2 combines with J gene TRBJ2-7, with D possibly being TRBD2 (5 bases). The CDR3 contains 22 residues. Trimming pared 0 bases from V and 4 bases from J, leaving 34 bases between. Germline CDR1 reads LGHNA; CDR2 reads YNFKEQ.

Comment on this clonotype: One base away lies a much larger clone, so this may be a sequencing read error. This chain uses TRBV5-1 with TRBJ2-5; unclear D gene. Germline V lookup: CDR1 SGHRS, CDR2 YFSETQ. The CDR3 is 12 amino acids. The ends were cut back, 0 bases at V and 2 bases at J, with 2 bases in the middle. The CDR3 here is CASSLEQETQYF. As DNA, the CDR3 is TGCGCCAGCAGCTTGGAGCAAGAGACCCAGTACTTC.

A few counts support this clonotype. This rearrangement joins TRBV7-8 to TRBJ1-5; possibly TRBD1 for D (5 bases). CDR3 size: 15 residues. In germline, CDR1 is SGHVS, CDR2 FQNEAQ. Trimming cost V 1 base and J 2 bases, with 9 bases left between them. CDR3 amino acids: CASSLVGEGNQPQHF. The CDR3 DNA follows: TGTGCCAGCAGCTTAGTAGGGGAGGGCAATCAGCCCCAGCATTTT.

V gene TRBV4-1 combines with J gene TRBJ1-3, with D unclear. This CDR3 spans 15 amino acids. V was cut by 3 bases and J by 0 bases, with 9 bases left in between. Germline lookup yields CDR1 MGHRA and CDR2 YSYEKL. As DNA, the CDR3 is TGCGCCAGCAGCCACAGAGGATCCTCTGGAAACACCATATATTTT. Its translation is CASSHRGSSGNTIYF.

The chain combines TRBV7-9 with TRBJ2-2, with 7 positions matching TRBD2. V lost 3 bases, J lost 6 bases, and 7 bases stayed unmatched. The length of the CDR3 is 15 residues. Germline assignment: CDR1 SEHNR and CDR2 FQNEAQ (reference sequence). CDR3 nucleotide sequence: TGTGCCAGCAGCTTTTTGACTAGCCTTGCCGGGGAGCTGTTTTTT. Translation: CASSFLTSLAGELFF.

This clonotype occurred a few times. The chain has TRBV4-3 and TRBJ2-7; 9 bases align to TRBD2. The V and J ends lost 1 base and 4 bases, in that order; junction bases with no gene match: 5. Germline V gene sequence: CDR1 LGHNA, CDR2 YSLEER. The CDR3 has 15 amino acids. CDR3 amino acids: CASSQVAGGQYEQYF. The CDR3 DNA reads as TGCGCCAGCAGCCAAGTGGCGGGAGGGCAGTACGAGCAGTACTTC.

The table lists this clonotype with a few counts. The rearrangement joins TRBV20-1 to TRBJ2-6, with 7 nucleotides matching TRBD2. This CDR3 region has 16 residues. CDR1 and CDR2 from the germline V gene are DFQATT and SNEGSKA (reference sequence). V shed 1 base and J 3 bases; nucleotides not matched to a gene: 6. The CDR3 DNA reads TGCAGTGCTAGAGTGCGGGGGTTAATTGGGGCCAACGTCCTGACTTTC. Translation gives CSARVRGLIGANVLTF.

This clonotype turned up a few times. This chain links TRBV7-2 with TRBJ2-5; 10 bases are shared with TRBD2. This CDR3 spans 14 amino acids. Germline-derived CDR1 and CDR2 are SGHTA and FQGNSA. J lost 5 bases, V lost 4 bases, and 4 bases had no gene match. The CDR3 loop is CASSSSGGRETQYF. The CDR3 nucleotides are TGTGCCAGCAGCTCTAGCGGGGGCAGGGAGACCCAGTACTTC. Using reference TRBV7-2 and TRBJ2-5 for the parts outside the CDR3, the full variable domain is GAGVSQSPSNKVTEKGKDVELRCDPISGHTALYWYRQSLGQGLEFLIYFQGNSAPDKSGLPSDRFSAERTGGSVSTLTIQRTQQEDSAVYLCASSSSGGRETQYFGPGTRLLVL.

This clonotype was counted a few times. The chain combines TRBV7-2 with TRBJ2-1; 7 bases align to TRBD2. The CDR3 runs 14 residues. CDR1 and CDR2 (germline): SGHTA, FQGNSA. Losses at the gene ends were 8 bases for V and 0 bases for J; bases not matched to a gene: 4. Here the CDR3 DNA reads TGTGCCAGCTTGCGCGGGAGCTCCTACAATGAGCAGTTCTTC. Protein: CASLRGSSYNEQFF.

This clonotype was counted between two and nine times. CDR3 bases: TGTGCCAGCAGTACTGAGGCGCGGGAGCAGTACTTC. This sequence encodes CASSTEAREQYF. The chain links TRBV12-3 or TRBV12-4 to TRBJ2-7; no clear D gene. The CDR3 has 12 residues. V was clipped by 5 bases and J by 7 bases, with 12 bases between them.

The gene calls are TRBV7-3 and TRBJ2-7; possibly TRBD2 for D (6 bases). Per germline, CDR1 SGHTA and CDR2 FQGTGA. The length of the CDR3 is 14 residues. V shed 0 bases and J shed 5 bases, with 11 bases lying between them. The CDR3 DNA is TGTGCCAGCAGCTTAACGGGAACTAGCCACGAGCAGTACTTC. Its translation: CASSLTGTSHEQYF. Full variable domain (missing parts from reference TRBV7-3 and TRBJ2-7): GAGVSQTPSNKVTEKGKYVELRCDPISGHTALYWYRQSLGQGPEFLIYFQGTGAADDSGLPNDRFFAVRPEGSVSTLKIQRTERGDSAVYLCASSLTGTSHEQYFGPGTRLTVT.

In DNA, the CDR3 is TGTGCCAGCAGCCCTAAGGGGGAGCAGTTCTTC. This translates into CASSPKGEQFF. The rearrangement joins TRBV12-3 or TRBV12-4 to TRBJ2-1, with D possibly being TRBD1 (5 bases). There are 11 residues in the CDR3. V lost 6 bases to trimming and J lost 10 bases, with 10 bases between them.

The rearrangement uses TRBV12-3 or TRBV12-4 and TRBJ2-2; D remains unclear. This CDR3 has 15 amino acids. V was trimmed by 2 bases and J by 3 bases, leaving 10 bases between them. CDR3 protein: CASSLSRSYTGELFF. The CDR3 nucleotides are TGTGCCAGCAGTTTATCCAGGTCTTACACCGGGGAGCTGTTTTTT.

The rearrangement joins TRBV29-1 to TRBJ1-2; D is unresolved. Trimming cost V 6 bases and J 0 bases, with 8 bases left between them. This CDR3 spans 12 amino acids. The germline gives CDR1 SQVTM, CDR2 ANQGSEA. The DNA of the CDR3 is TGCAGCGTGGCTTTTACTAACTATGGCTACACCTTC. Amino acids: CSVAFTNYGYTF. The full variable domain, rest sourced from reference TRBV29-1 and TRBJ1-2, is SAVISQKPSRDICQRGTSLTIQCQVDSQVTMMFWYRQQPGQSLTLIATANQGSEATYESGFVIDKFPISRPNLTFSTLTVSNMSPEDSSIYLCSVAFTNYGYTFGSGTRLTVV.

The sample holds a few counts of this clonotype. The chain has TRBV11-3 and TRBJ2-1; 7 nucleotides match TRBD2. V lost 0 bases and J lost 2; bases outside the gene matches: 1. Germline CDR1 is SGHNT and CDR2 is YENEEA. The CDR3 has 15 amino acids. CDR3 in amino acids: CASSLERGTYNEQFF. The CDR3, as DNA: TGTGCCAGCAGCTTAGAGCGGGGGACCTACAATGAGCAGTTCTTC.

The chain carries TRBV5-5 and TRBJ2-3; 7 nucleotides line up with TRBD2. CDR1 SGHKS and CDR2 YYEKEE come from the germline V gene (reference sequence). Losses at the gene ends were 4 bases for V and 0 bases for J; bases not matched to a gene: 5. CDR3 size: 15 residues. The CDR3 here is CASSILAPSTDTQYF. The CDR3 nucleotides read TGTGCCAGCAGCATACTAGCGCCTAGCACAGATACGCAGTATTTT.

Only a few counts were recorded for this clonotype. The CDR3 region is CASSVRTSGSDEQFF. The CDR3 nucleotides read TGTGCCAGCAGCGTAAGGACTAGCGGGAGCGATGAGCAGTTCTTC. The chain combines TRBV9 with TRBJ2-1; TRBD2 matches at 13 bases. Looked up from germline, CDR1 is SGDLS and CDR2 is YYNGEE. The CDR3 length is 15 residues. V shed 1 base, J shed 8 bases, and the junction held 3 bases outside the gene matches. The full variable domain, completed using reference TRBV9 and TRBJ2-1, is DSGVTQTPKHLITATGQRVTLRCSPRSGDLSVYWYQQSLDQGLQFLIQYYNGEERAKGNILERFSAQQFPDLHSELNLSSLELGDSALYFCASSVRTSGSDEQFFGPGTRLTVL.

This sequence joins TRBV11-1 and TRBJ2-3; 7 bases match TRBD1. CDR1 and CDR2 from the germline V gene are SGHAT and FQDESV (reference sequence). With 3 bases clipped from V and 5 bases from J, the junction kept 5 bases outside the gene matches. There are 14 residues in the CDR3. The CDR3 reads CASSFGTAGDTQYF. CDR3 bases: TGTGCCAGCAGCTTTGGGACAGCAGGAGATACGCAGTATTTT.

This chain uses TRBV9 with TRBJ2-3, with 7 bases that match TRBD2. The CDR3 covers 17 residues. The trim removed 0 bases at V and 4 bases at J, leaving 11 bases unmatched. Germline V CDR1 and CDR2: SGDLS, YYNGEE. The DNA of the CDR3 is TGTGCCAGCAGCGTAGAATCGGGGGGAGTGGGGCCAGATACGCAGTATTTT. Residues: CASSVESGGVGPDTQYF.